This TCR beta chain is from a study of tumor-infiltrating lymphocytes in primary liver carcinoma. On the study more broadly: The cohort included men and women aged 30 to 69 years.

This clonotype was recorded many times. A primer in the constant region served to generate TCR beta cDNA from 500 ng of total RNA. Modified slightly, ARM-PCR produced TCR beta libraries over three nested multiplex PCR rounds. TRBV1-TRBV30 forward primers paired with a C-beta reverse primer were used in the first two PCR rounds, which ran roughly 9 cycles each. MiXCR, run by TCRdb on the multiplex PCR reads, gives a single entry per CDR3 protein. The sample carries about 210,000 distinct CDR3 sequences, less than 65% recorded once. The study extracted blood RNA from unsorted whole blood and also extracted germline DNA. V was shortened by 0 bases and J by 0 bases, with 9 bases between the two germline ends. CDR1 LGHNA and CDR2 YNFKEQ come from the germline V gene. CDR3 length: 16 amino acids.

The sequencing input was peripheral blood. This receptor was obtained from a woman aged 55-69 years with primary liver carcinoma and hepatitis B virus infection. This rearrangement joins TRBV4-2 to TRBJ2-1, with D perhaps assigned TRBD1 or TRBD2 (6 bases each). The CDR3 DNA follows: TGTGCCAGCAGCCAAGAGGGGGGCTTCTCCTACAATGAGCAGTTCTTC. Translation gives CASSQEGGFSYNEQFF.